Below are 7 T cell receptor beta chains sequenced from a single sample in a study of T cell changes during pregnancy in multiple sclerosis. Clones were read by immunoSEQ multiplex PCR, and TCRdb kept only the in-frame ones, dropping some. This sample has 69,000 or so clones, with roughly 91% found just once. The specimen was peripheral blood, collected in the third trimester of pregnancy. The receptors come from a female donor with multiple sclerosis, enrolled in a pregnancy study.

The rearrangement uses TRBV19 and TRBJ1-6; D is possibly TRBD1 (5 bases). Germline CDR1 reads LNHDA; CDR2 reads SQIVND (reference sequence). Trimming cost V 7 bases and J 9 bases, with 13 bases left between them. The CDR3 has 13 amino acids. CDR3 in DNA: TGTGCCAGTACGGGAGGGGCAGGTTCACCCCTCCACTTT. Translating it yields CASTGGAGSPLHF.

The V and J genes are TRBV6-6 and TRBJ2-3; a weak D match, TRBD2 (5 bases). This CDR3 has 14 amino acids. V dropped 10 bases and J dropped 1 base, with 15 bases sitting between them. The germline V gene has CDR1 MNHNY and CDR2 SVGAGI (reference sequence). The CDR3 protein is CATILDGGTDTQYF. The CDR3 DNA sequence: TGTGCCACGATCCTAGACGGGGGCACAGATACGCAGTATTTT.

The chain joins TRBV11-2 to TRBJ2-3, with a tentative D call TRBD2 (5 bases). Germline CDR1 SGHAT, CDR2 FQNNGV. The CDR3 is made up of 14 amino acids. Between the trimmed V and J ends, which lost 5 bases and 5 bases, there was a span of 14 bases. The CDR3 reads CASSPLAGEDTQYF. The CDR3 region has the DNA TGTGCCAGCAGCCCTCTAGCCGGGGAAGATACGCAGTATTTT.

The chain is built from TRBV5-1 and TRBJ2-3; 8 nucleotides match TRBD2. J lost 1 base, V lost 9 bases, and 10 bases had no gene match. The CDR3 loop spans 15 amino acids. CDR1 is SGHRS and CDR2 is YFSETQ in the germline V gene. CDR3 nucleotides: TGCGCCACCACCTTGGACGGGAGGGGCACAGATACGCAGTATTTT. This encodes CATTLDGRGTDTQYF.

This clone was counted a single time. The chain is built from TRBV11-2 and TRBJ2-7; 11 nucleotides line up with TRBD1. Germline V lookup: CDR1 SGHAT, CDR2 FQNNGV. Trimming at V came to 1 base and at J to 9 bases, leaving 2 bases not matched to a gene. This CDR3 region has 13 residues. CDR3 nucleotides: TGTGCCAGCAGCTTAGGGACAGGGGGCCGGCAGTACTTC. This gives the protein CASSLGTGGRQYF.

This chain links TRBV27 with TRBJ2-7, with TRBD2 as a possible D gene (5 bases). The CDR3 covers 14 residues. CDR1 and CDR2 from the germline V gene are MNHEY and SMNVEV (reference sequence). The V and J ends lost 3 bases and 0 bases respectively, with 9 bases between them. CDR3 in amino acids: CASSFGRDSYEQYF. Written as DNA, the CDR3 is TGTGCCAGCAGTTTTGGGAGAGACTCCTACGAGCAGTACTTC.

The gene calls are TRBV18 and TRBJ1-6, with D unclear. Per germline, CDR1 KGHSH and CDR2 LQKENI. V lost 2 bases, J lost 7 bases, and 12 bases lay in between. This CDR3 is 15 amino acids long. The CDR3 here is CASSPKTAYNSPLHF. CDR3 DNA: TGTGCCAGCTCACCAAAAACAGCTTACAATTCACCCCTCCACTTT.